The rows below give T cell receptor beta chains drawn from one sample of a study of siplizumab effects on memory and regulatory T cells. Generated by immunoSEQ multiplex PCR, the TCRdb table keeps only in-frame clones and is missing some. The sample has about 91,000 clones, 80% to 95% seen once. The sample taken for sequencing was CD8+ T cells sorted from blood. These receptors were obtained from a human donor in good health. Both conserved end residues are part of each CDR3. Each record gives: J gene, V gene, CDR3 protein.

>TRBJ2-7|TRBV7-6
CASSATPRQGSSYEQYF
>TRBJ2-5|TRBV7-3
CASSLHSQETQYF
>TRBJ2-7|TRBV11-2
CASSPRAGTSSYEQYF
>TRBJ1-1|TRBV18
CASSPGQGSTEAFF
>TRBJ2-7|TRBV7-9
CASSLGEAGGPYEQYF
>TRBJ1-1|TRBV7-9
CASSLQQGWETEAFF
>TRBJ1-5|TRBV19
CASWTAGQPQHF
>TRBJ2-1|TRBV5-6
CASSLEHEQFF
>.|TRBV30
CAWSDKLGYEQYF
>TRBJ2-7|TRBV29-1
CSVDVGERPYEQYF
>TRBJ1-5|TRBV2
CASSEWGKGNQPQHF
>TRBJ1-3|TRBV30
CAWTQQTGNTIYF
>TRBJ2-1|TRBV2
CASSEGGGYNEQFF
>TRBJ2-7|TRBV7-6
CASSLEGGSGYEQYF
>TRBJ1-1|TRBV7-9
CASGGTTGNTEAFF
>TRBJ2-2|TRBV29-1
CSETSGSTGELFF
>TRBJ2-1|TRBV11-2
CASSLVPDSYNEQFF
>TRBJ2-7|TRBV27
CATHWSGLAGVGNEQYF
>TRBJ1-1|TRBV5-6
CASSPQMNTEAFF
>TRBJ1-1|TRBV4-3
CASSQSVMGTEAFF
>TRBJ2-1|TRBV6-4
CASRGQGAEEQFF
>TRBJ2-7|TRBV5-8
CASSAGFGGEQYF
>TRBJ1-1|TRBV27
CASSLSTGNAEAFF
>TRBJ2-2|TRBV28
CASSPGTSGAANTGELFF
>TRBJ1-1|TRBV19
CASSANGGTEAFF
>TRBJ2-3|TRBV7-8
CASSRDLTSTDTQYF
>TRBJ2-1|TRBV9
CASSVGTSGGFTQFGNEQFF